The present entry profiles one T cell receptor beta chain with its context. PCR was performed using 60 Vbeta and 13 Jbeta primers. The repertoire was sequenced with immunoSEQ multiplex PCR; TCRdb's copy has only in-frame clones and lacks some. The table lists 74,000 or so clones, approximately 75% of them singletons. This specimen belongs to a study of cytomegalovirus exposure and HLA in healthy donors. The sequenced sample consisted of PBMCs. The sequence derives from a woman between 40 and 55 years old in good health and CMV-seronegative.

CDR3: CASSSTGARTHSGNTIYF. The DNA for the CDR3 is TGTGCCAGCAGCTCGACAGGGGCCCGAACTCACTCTGGAAACACCATATATTTT. The gene calls are TRBV5-8 and TRBJ1-3; 8 bases are a match to TRBD1. Trimming cost V 3 bases and J 0 bases; bases outside gene matches: 11. Germline CDR1 is SGHTS and CDR2 is YDEGEE. The CDR3 is 18 amino acids.